These 11 T cell receptor beta chains were all obtained from the same sample, sequenced in a study of blood T cell repertoires in COVID-19 (dated by TCRdb to about 2020). Libraries were made using the immunoSEQ multiplex PCR assay. TCRdb mirrors the immuneACCESS table, restricted to in-frame sequences. Some clones are absent from its copies; in checked studies, under half trace to an unresolved V gene, and the reason for the others is unknown. The sample yields around 220,000 clones; 70% to 85% were counted once. About 8.3% of the sample lies in the top ten. The sequenced sample was peripheral blood. These receptors originate from an elderly woman with COVID-19, enrolled during active disease.

V is TRBV10-3 and J is TRBJ1-1; possible D gene TRBD1, 6 bases. V was clipped by 0 bases and J by 4 bases, with 12 bases between them. There are 15 residues in the CDR3. Germline V gives CDR1 ENHRY, CDR2 SYGVKD. In DNA form, the CDR3 reads TGTGCCATCAGTGAGTCGAAGGGGGTAGGCACTGAAGCTTTCTTT. It codes for CAISESKGVGTEAFF.

The CDR3 reads CASSQGPAGASSGNTIYF. The CDR3 nucleotides read TGTGCCAGCAGCCAAGGCCCCGCAGGCGCCTCCTCTGGAAACACCATATATTTT. The chain combines TRBV3-1 (or the pseudogene TRBV3-2) with TRBJ1-3; D not resolved. This CDR3 spans 18 amino acids. In germline, CDR1 is LGHDT, CDR2 YNNKEL (reference sequence). The V and J ends lost 1 base and 0 bases respectively, with 16 bases between them.

The J gene is TRBJ1-5, the V gene TRBV12-5, with TRBD1 matching 8 bases. Trimming took 2 bases from V and 7 from J; bases not matched to a gene: 7. The CDR3 is 15 residues long. Germline CDR1 LGHNT, CDR2 FRNRAP. CDR3 in DNA: TGTGCTAGTGGTTTGCCGACAGGGGTGGGACAGCCCCAGCATTTT. Protein: CASGLPTGVGQPQHF.

J is TRBJ1-5 and V is TRBV6-2 or TRBV6-3; D is ambiguous. The CDR3 sequence is 15 residues long. The V and J ends lost 2 bases and 3 bases respectively, with 11 bases between them. Per germline, CDR1 MNHEY and CDR2 SVGEGT. The CDR3 DNA reads as TGTGCCAGCAGTTACGGTGCGGGAAACAATCAGCCCCAGCATTTT. Translated: CASSYGAGNNQPQHF.

The V and J genes are TRBV18 and TRBJ2-7; TRBD1 matches 9 bases. Germline CDR1 reads KGHSH; CDR2 reads LQKENI. V dropped 3 bases and J dropped 4; count of bases not matched to a gene: 1. This CDR3 is built from 13 residues. In DNA form, the CDR3 reads TGTGCCAGCTCACCCGGGACAGGGTACGAGCAGTACTTC. Translation: CASSPGTGYEQYF.

The V call is TRBV14, the J call TRBJ1-1; tentative D call: TRBD1 (6 bases). Looked up from germline, CDR1 is SGHDN and CDR2 is FVKESK. The CDR3 is 16 amino acids. The V end was cut by 3 bases, the J end by 2 bases, with 16 bases between. CDR3 nucleotide sequence: TGTGCCAGCAGCCAGCCGGGGGGGACAAGAAACACTGAAGCTTTCTTT. This translates into CASSQPGGTRNTEAFF. Full variable domain (rest looked up from reference TRBV14 and TRBJ1-1): EAGVTQFPSHSVIEKGQTVTLRCDPISGHDNLYWYRRVMGKEIKFLLHFVKESKQDESGMPNNRFLAERTGGTYSTLKVQPAELEDSGVYFCASSQPGGTRNTEAFFGQGTRLTVV.

The rearrangement links TRBV5-6 to TRBJ2-7; the D gene is possibly TRBD2 (7 bases). The CDR3 sequence is 14 residues long. Germline assignment: CDR1 SGHDT and CDR2 YYEEEE. V lost 2 bases and J 5 bases, leaving 14 bases between the germline ends. CDR3 sequence: CASSLGGGAHEQYF. Here the CDR3 DNA reads TGTGCCAGCAGCTTAGGAGGGGGGGCTCACGAGCAGTACTTC.

This chain uses TRBV9 with TRBJ2-1, with a tentative D call TRBD2 (6 bases). The ends were cut back, 0 bases at V and 9 bases at J, with 22 bases in the middle. The CDR3 runs to 17 residues. Germline V gene sequence: CDR1 SGDLS, CDR2 YYNGEE. The CDR3 DNA reads as TGTGCCAGCAGCGTAGCCCCTTCGAGGGGAGGAAACAGTGAGCAGTTCTTC. Its protein is CASSVAPSRGGNSEQFF.

V usage is TRBV4-2 and J usage is TRBJ2-2, with 10 bases lining up with TRBD1. The germline V gene has CDR1 LGHNA and CDR2 YNFKEQ. CDR3 length: 17 amino acids. V was clipped by 2 bases and J by 0 bases; unmatched bases: 3. CDR3 amino acids: CASSQRQGATNTGELFF. DNA of the CDR3: TGTGCCAGCAGCCAAAGACAGGGGGCCACGAACACCGGGGAGCTGTTTTTT.

The chain couples TRBV15 to TRBJ2-3, with 8 bases matching TRBD2. CDR3 length: 18 residues. J was trimmed by 6 bases and V by 1 base; bases with no gene match: 15. The V gene's germline CDR1 is LNHNV and CDR2 YYDKDF (reference sequence). The CDR3 DNA follows: TGTGCCACCAGCAGAGCGGGGGACTCGCGGGGGGCGGGGGATACGCAGTATTTT. Amino acid sequence: CATSRAGDSRGAGDTQYF.

Turning to this clone: The junction does not match germline at one end; this may be a read error. The V call is TRBV7-8, the J call TRBJ1-1; D remains unclear. CDR1 and CDR2 (germline): SGHVS, FQNEAQ. The CDR3 is made up of 15 amino acids. CDR3 coding DNA: TGTGCCGGCAGCCTTGAACGTTTAGTGAACACTGAAGCTTTCTTT. It yields the protein CAGSLERLVNTEAFF. The whole variable domain, remainder taken from reference TRBV7-8 and TRBJ1-1, is GAGVSQSPRYKVAKRGQDVALRCDPISGHVSLFWYQQALGQGPEFLTYFQNEAQLDKSGLPSDRFFAERPEGSVSTLKIQRTQQEDSAVYLCAGSLERLVNTEAFFGQGTRLTVV.